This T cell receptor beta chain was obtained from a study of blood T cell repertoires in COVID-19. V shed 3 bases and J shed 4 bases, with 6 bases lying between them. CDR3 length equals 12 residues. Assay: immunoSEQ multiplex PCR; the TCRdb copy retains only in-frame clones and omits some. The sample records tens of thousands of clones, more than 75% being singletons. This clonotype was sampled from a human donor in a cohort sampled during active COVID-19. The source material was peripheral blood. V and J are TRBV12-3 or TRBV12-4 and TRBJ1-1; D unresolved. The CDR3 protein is CASSFPGTEAFF. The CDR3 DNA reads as TGTGCCAGCAGTTTCCCCGGCACTGAAGCTTTCTTT.